This T cell receptor (beta chain) was observed in a study of CD4 T cells in relation to SARS-CoV-2 and coronaviruses. Notes on this clone: Its antigen is still unknown.

The CDR3 is 14 amino acids. Trimming took off 3 bases at V and 8 bases at J, with 16 bases between the two ends. The germline V gene encodes CDR1 GTSNPN and CDR2 SVGIG (reference sequence). Using immunoSEQ multiplex PCR, the repertoire was profiled, and TCRdb retains in-frame clones only, with some absent. Among about 35,000 clones, 77% were seen once, and the ten largest hold approximately 20%. The source material was memory CD4+ T cells from PBMCs, cultured in vitro. The V and J genes are TRBV30 and TRBJ1-4; D is unclear. The sequence was collected from an adult with COVID-19. The CDR3, as DNA: TGTGCCTGGAGCCGATCCAAGGGTCTCGAAAAACTGTTTTTT. Its translation is CAWSRSKGLEKLFF.